The clone carrying this T cell receptor (beta chain) was seen only a few times. Antigen specificity is unknown. The germline CDR1 and CDR2 sequences are MNHNS and SASEGT. The CDR3 consists of 14 residues. V lost 5 bases to trimming and J lost 7 bases; unmatched junction nucleotides: 10. RNA transcripts were the template for amplifying TCR beta CDR3 regions. HTBI primers were employed in a first-round RT-PCR of the TCR CDR3. TCRdb independently ran MiXCR on the multiplex PCR reads; one entry per CDR3 protein. Among 500,000 or so distinct CDR3 sequences, roughly 17% were seen once, and the ten largest hold roughly a sixth. The data stem from a study of T cells in Graves' hyperthyroidism and ophthalmopathy. General study points: In the analysis, a 13 V-J model separated ophthalmopathy from stable hyperthyroidism.

Each person with ophthalmopathy scored at least 3 on the Clinical Activity Score, reached NOSPECS grade 4 or higher, and had been ill under 3 months. Fresh peripheral blood, about 9.3 ml, yielded the PBMCs. The chain couples TRBV6-1 to TRBJ1-1, with TRBD1 identical over 7 bases. This clonotype was sampled from a woman aged 18-29 years with Graves' ophthalmopathy. Sequencing input: blood. The CDR3 DNA follows: TGTGCCAGCAGTCTTCCGGGACAGTTAGTTGAAGCTTTCTTT. It codes for CASSLPGQLVEAFF.